This T cell receptor (beta chain) was sequenced during a study of shared clonotypes between healthy human individuals. Overall study findings and caveats: Memory subsets had estimated richness that was generally smaller than that of naive subsets. Clonotype sharing across donors was expected to vary with sequencing depth. Naive CD4 clonotypes overlapped across a handful of donors at roughly 5%.

Method: immunoSEQ multiplex PCR; TCRdb's copy keeps in-frame clones and lacks some. The sample has over a million clones, roughly 96% seen once. The CDR3 spans 15 residues. Germline CDR1 is MNHNS and CDR2 is SASEGT. Trimming shortened V by 7 bases and J by 3 bases, and 16 bases separated the two germline ends. Worth noting for this clone: Its specificity is unknown.

The sequence was collected from a man between 25 and 39 years old in good health. The chain joins TRBV6-1 to TRBJ1-5; tentatively, D is TRBD1 (6 bases). The material sequenced was naive CD4+ T cells sorted from blood. Subset of the sample: CD45RA+ positively selected. The CDR3 coding sequence is TGTGCCAGCAAACCCATCGGGACACTCAATCAGCCCCAGCATTTT. Encoded protein: CASKPIGTLNQPQHF.